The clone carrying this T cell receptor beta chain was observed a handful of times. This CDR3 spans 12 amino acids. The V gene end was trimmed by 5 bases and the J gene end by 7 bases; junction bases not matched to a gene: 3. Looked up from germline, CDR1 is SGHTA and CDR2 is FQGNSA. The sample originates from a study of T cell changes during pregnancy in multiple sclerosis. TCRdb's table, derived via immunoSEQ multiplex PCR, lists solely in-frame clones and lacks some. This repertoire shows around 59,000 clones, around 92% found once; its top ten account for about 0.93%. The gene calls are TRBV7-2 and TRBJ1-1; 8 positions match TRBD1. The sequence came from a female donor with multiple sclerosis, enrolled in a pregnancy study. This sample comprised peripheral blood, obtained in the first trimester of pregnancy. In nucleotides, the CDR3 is TGTGCCAGCAGCCTCGGACAGGGTGAAGCTTTCTTT. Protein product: CASSLGQGEAFF.